This is a list of T cell receptor beta chains from one sample in a study of T-cell memory formation after mild COVID-19. TCRdb reprocessed the 5' RACE reads via MiXCR and lists one record per CDR3 protein. This sample has 400,000 to 450,000 distinct CDR3 sequences, with under 20% found just once. Material: PBMCs or a T cell subset sorted from them (not recorded which). All receptors derive from a man younger than 35 who had mild COVID-19 (a few samples of this study predate the infection). Cell type and time point are not known. Each CDR3 is given with its conserved first and last residue. A D gene is named only where the DNA matches it firmly. Size values are once, few and many counts, or a class for expanded clones, and some rows have none.

size	V	D	J	length	DNA	CDR3
-	TRBV4-3	TRBD2	TRBJ2-2	17	TGCGCCAGCAGCCAAGATCGGGCGGGGGGATACACCGGGGAGCTGTTTTTT	CASSQDRAGGYTGELFF
few	TRBV24-1	-	TRBJ2-7	14	TGTGCCACCAGTACGAGCGCCAGGGCATACGAGCAGTACTTC	CATSTSARAYEQYF
-	TRBV27	-	TRBJ1-4	14	TGTGCCAGCAGTTTAGCCGGGTTGGGAGAAAAACTGTTTTTT	CASSLAGLGEKLFF
-	TRBV6-5	-	TRBJ1-5	15	TGTGCCAGCAGTTACTCGAGACAAGGGGGGCAGCCCCAGCATTTT	CASSYSRQGGQPQHF
few	TRBV6-6	TRBD1	TRBJ2-5	15	TGTGCCAGCAGATGGGCCGGGACAGGGGGAGAGACCCAGTACTTC	CASRWAGTGGETQYF
many	TRBV7-2	TRBD1	TRBJ1-1	13	TGTGCCAGCAGTCCGGACAGGGCTGCTGAAGCTTTCTTT	CASSPDRAAEAFF
few	TRBV12-3/TRBV12-4	-	TRBJ2-1	16	TGTGCCAGCACCTCCCCGCAGAGTACCTCCTACAATGAGCAGTTCTTC	CASTSPQSTSYNEQFF
few	TRBV18	TRBD1	TRBJ1-3	17	TGTGCCAGCTCCCCTCCTACAGGGGGCCGGAGAGGAAACACCATATATTTT	CASSPPTGGRRGNTIYF
-	TRBV4-3	-	TRBJ1-5	13	TGCGCCAGCAGCCAAGCACGTGGGCAGCCCCAGCATTTT	CASSQARGQPQHF
-	TRBV5-1	-	TRBJ1-1	16	TGCGCCAGCAGCCCGACGGGGGGTGCCGTCGGCACTGAAGCTTTCTTT	CASSPTGGAVGTEAFF
-	TRBV5-1	TRBD1	TRBJ1-1	13	TGCGCCAGCAGTCAGCAGGGGGCAGGGGATGCTTTCTTT	CASSQQGAGDAFF
once	TRBV5-5	TRBD1	TRBJ1-6	14	TGTGCCAGCACTCGGGACAGATATAATTCACCCCTCCACTTT	CASTRDRYNSPLHF
-	TRBV18	TRBD2	TRBJ2-3	15	TGTGCCAGCTCACCACGGGAGCTAGCGGGGGCTTCGCAGTATTTT	CASSPRELAGASQYF
-	TRBV6-5	-	TRBJ1-1	13	TGTGCCAGCACGACAGGCAGGAGGACTGAAGATTTCTTT	CASTTGRRTEDFF
many	TRBV25-1	-	TRBJ2-1	19	TGTGCCAGCAGTGCTCCCAGGGGCCCTACCCCAGGCTCCTACAATGAGCAGTTCTTC	CASSAPRGPTPGSYNEQFF
few	TRBV7-8	-	TRBJ2-5	15	TGTGCCAGCAGGGCTAACTTGCGGGTACAAGAGACCCAGTACTTC	CASRANLRVQETQYF
many	TRBV5-1	TRBD2	TRBJ2-3	13	TGCGCCAGCTTAGCGGGGGGCACAGATACGCAGTATTTT	CASLAGGTDTQYF
-	TRBV29-1	-	TRBJ2-1	13	TGCAGCGTTGACCGGACAGCATACAATGAGCAGTTCTTC	CSVDRTAYNEQFF
-	TRBV4-3	TRBD2	TRBJ2-2	16	TGCGCCAGCAGCCAAGATTCGACGGGGGGGACCGGGGAGCTGTTTTTT	CASSQDSTGGTGELFF
-	TRBV7-2	TRBD1	TRBJ1-2	15	TGTGCCAGCAGCCCGCTGGACAGGGCAAACTATGGCTACACCTTC	CASSPLDRANYGYTF
few	TRBV12-3/TRBV12-4	TRBD2	TRBJ2-2	16	TGTGCCAGCAGGGGGTCACGGGGGGGCGTCACCGGGGAGCTGTTTTTT	CASRGSRGGVTGELFF
-	TRBV5-1	-	TRBJ2-3	13	TGCGCCAGCAGCTTGGCCAAGGGAGATACGAAGTATTTT	CASSLAKGDTKYF
few	TRBV20-1	TRBD1	TRBJ2-4	13	TGCAGTGCTAAACAGGGGAATCAAAACATTCAGTACTTC	CSAKQGNQNIQYF
few	TRBV20-1	-	TRBJ2-3	14	TGCAGTGCTAGAGATCGGGTAGGGTCAGATACGCAGTATTTT	CSARDRVGSDTQYF